These 14 T cell receptor beta chains share one sample of origin, sequenced in a study of blood T cell repertoires in COVID-19. TCRdb keeps only in-frame clones here, not all; method: immunoSEQ multiplex PCR. The table records fewer than 85,000 clones, about 85% of them present only once. Sequencing was performed on peripheral blood. The receptor set was obtained from an older man with acute or convalescent COVID-19.

The gene calls are TRBV7-2 and TRBJ2-5, with 9 bases aligning to TRBD2. The CDR3 spans 19 residues. J was trimmed by 4 bases and V by 0 bases; bases with no gene match: 15. Germline loops: CDR1 SGHTA, CDR2 FQGNSA. The DNA for the CDR3 is TGTGCCAGCAGCTTAGCGCTGGGAATAGCGGGGGCCCGGGGAGAGACCCAGTACTTC. Translating gives CASSLALGIAGARGETQYF.

The table lists this clone with a count of one. The chain joins TRBV28 to TRBJ1-1, with D perhaps matching TRBD1 (6 bases). CDR3 size: 15 residues. V lost 3 bases and J 4 bases, leaving 15 bases between the germline ends. CDR1 MDHEN and CDR2 SYDVKM come from the germline V gene. CDR3 sequence (DNA): TGTGCCAGCAGTTTGGAGGACAGTAGTTTCACTGAAGCTTTCTTT. Amino acids: CASSLEDSSFTEAFF.

The chain joins TRBV19 to TRBJ1-5; D perhaps matches TRBD1 (6 bases). Germline V gene data show CDR1 as LNHDA and CDR2 as SQIVND (reference sequence). The length of the CDR3 is 16 residues. V was clipped by 7 bases and J by 1 base, with 17 bases between them. CDR3 nucleotide sequence: TGTGCCAGTATCCCACAGGGAAGGGGAAGCAATCAGCCCCAGCATTTT. Its protein is CASIPQGRGSNQPQHF.

The rearrangement links TRBV5-4 to TRBJ2-7, with 9 bases identical to TRBD1. V shed 1 base and J 6 bases; nucleotides not matched to a gene: 8. This CDR3 contains 15 residues. From germline, CDR1 is SGHNT and CDR2 YYREEE (reference sequence). The CDR3 DNA sequence: TGTGCCAGCAGCTTGAGGCGGGACAGGGAAAGCGAGCAGTACTTC. This translates into CASSLRRDRESEQYF.

The chain couples TRBV7-9 to TRBJ1-1, with D perhaps TRBD1 (6 bases). Between the trimmed V and J ends, which lost 0 bases and 2 bases, there was a span of 10 bases. CDR1 and CDR2 from the germline V gene are SEHNR and FQNEAQ (reference sequence). The CDR3 is 15 residues long. CDR3 DNA sequence: TGTGCCAGCAGCTTAGCGCTACAGGGAAACACTGAAGCTTTCTTT. Encoded protein: CASSLALQGNTEAFF.

The count of this clone is one. The gene calls are TRBV10-2 and TRBJ2-5; no reliable D call. Germline lookup yields CDR1 WSHSY and CDR2 SAAADI. The CDR3 loop spans 11 amino acids. The germline V and J ends were trimmed by 6 bases and 2 bases, with 4 bases remaining between them. The CDR3 bases are TGCGCCAGCAGGTCACAAGAGACCCAGTACTTC. Translation gives CASRSQETQYF.

The J gene is TRBJ2-2, the V gene TRBV5-1; weak D call: TRBD2 (5 bases). Trimming removed 0 bases at V and 8 bases at J, with 11 bases between. Germline assignment: CDR1 SGHRS and CDR2 YFSETQ. The CDR3 spans 14 residues. CDR3 residues: CASSLGASIGELFF. Written as DNA, the CDR3 is TGCGCCAGCAGCTTGGGGGCTAGCATAGGGGAGCTGTTTTTT. Complete variable domain (other parts from reference TRBV5-1 and TRBJ2-2): KAGVTQTPRYLIKTRGQQVTLSCSPISGHRSVSWYQQTPGQGLQFLFEYFSETQRNKGNFPGRFSGRQFSNSRSEMNVSTLELGDSALYLCASSLGASIGELFFGEGSRLTVL.

The chain recombines TRBV5-6 with TRBJ2-3; TRBD2 agrees at 8 bases. Trimming cost V 0 bases and J 5 bases; bases outside gene matches: 5. Germline CDR1 SGHDT, CDR2 YYEEEE. This CDR3 is 15 amino acids long. CDR3 bases: TGTGCCAGCAGCTTGGAGCGGGGGCCCAGAGATACGCAGTATTTT. Amino acid sequence: CASSLERGPRDTQYF.

The DNA for the CDR3 is TGTGCCAGCAGTTACCATGGACAGAGTAACACTGAAGCTTTCTTT. Translated: CASSYHGQSNTEAFF. J is TRBJ1-1 and V is TRBV6-5; weak D call: TRBD1 (6 bases). Trimming removed 2 bases at V and 2 bases at J, with 12 bases between. Germline V gene sequence: CDR1 MNHEY, CDR2 SVGAGI. The CDR3 is made up of 15 amino acids.

The chain carries TRBV24-1 and TRBJ2-1, with 7 positions matching TRBD2. Trimming cost V 10 bases and J 3 bases; bases outside gene matches: 8. CDR1 is KGHDR, CDR2 SFDVKD, per germline. The CDR3 length is 14 residues. The CDR3 loop reads CATRASGLYNEQFF. The CDR3 DNA is TGTGCCACTAGGGCTAGCGGACTCTACAATGAGCAGTTCTTC.

The V and J genes are TRBV19 and TRBJ1-5; 9 nucleotides match TRBD1. The CDR3 loop spans 18 amino acids. V lost 7 bases, J lost 2 bases, and 15 bases stayed unmatched. CDR1 and CDR2 (germline): LNHDA, SQIVND (reference sequence). The CDR3 here is CASTLSRDRDFRNQPQHF. The CDR3 DNA sequence: TGTGCCAGTACCCTTTCCCGGGACAGGGATTTCCGCAATCAGCCCCAGCATTTT.

This clone was counted a single time. The gene calls are TRBV5-8 and TRBJ2-7, with 7 bases lining up with TRBD1. The germline V gene encodes CDR1 SGHTS and CDR2 YDEGEE. Trimming cost V 3 bases and J 3 bases; bases outside gene matches: 6. The CDR3 is 14 amino acids. CDR3 nucleotide sequence: TGTGCCAGCAGCTGGGCCGGGACAGTCTACGAGCAGTACTTC. Translated: CASSWAGTVYEQYF.

This clone was observed a few times. The genes are TRBV7-9 and TRBJ1-3; D possibly corresponds to TRBD1 (6 bases). V was pared by 5 bases and J by 3 bases, with 17 bases between. Germline CDR1 reads SEHNR; CDR2 reads FQNEAQ (reference sequence). The CDR3 runs to 16 residues. The CDR3: CASSPQGAQLGNTIYF. The CDR3 coding sequence is TGTGCCAGCAGCCCACAGGGAGCCCAACTTGGAAACACCATATATTTT.

This clone occurred once. The chain uses TRBV6-5 and TRBJ1-1, with TRBD1 matching over 8 bases. The germline gives CDR1 MNHEY, CDR2 SVGAGI. The CDR3 extends over 13 amino acids. V was pared by 5 bases and J by 5 bases, with 4 bases of the junction left unmatched. CDR3 bases: TGTGCCAGCAGTCAGGGGGCGTATACTGAAGCTTTCTTT. Residues: CASSQGAYTEAFF.